These T cell receptor beta chains were read from a single sample in a study of blood T cell repertoires in COVID-19. This table comes from immunoSEQ multiplex PCR, and its TCRdb copy is limited to in-frame clones, with some not included. The repertoire has 130,000 or so clones, roughly 80% of them found once; the top ten carry approximately 8%. Sequenced: peripheral blood. The receptors come from a human donor in a cohort sampled during active COVID-19. Each CDR3 is given with its conserved first and last residue. The D gene is left open where the match is weak. The size field is filled for only some rows; it gives once, few, many or a size class.

TRBD1,.,TRBJ2-7,TRBV5-5,TGTGCCAGCAGCTTGGCTCAGGGGGCTTACGAGCAGTACTTC,CASSLAQGAYEQYF
TRBD2,.,TRBJ2-1,TRBV5-4,TGTGCCAGCAGCTTGAGTAGTGCGGGAGGGCAAATTGAGCAGTTCTTC,CASSLSSAGGQIEQFF
.,once,TRBJ2-1,TRBV14,TGTGCCAGCAGCCCTGCGAACAATGAGCAGTTCTTC,CASSPANNEQFF
.,.,TRBJ1-2,TRBV6-5,TGTGCCAGCAGCCCCATAGATCAGGGGAACTATGGCTACACCTTC,CASSPIDQGNYGYTF
.,once,TRBJ2-7,TRBV19,TGTGCCAGTAGTATAGGGCGGGGATACGAGCAGTACTTC,CASSIGRGYEQYF
.,.,TRBJ2-6,TRBV21-1,TGTGCCAGCAGATCGAACAGGGCTGGGGCCAACGTCCTGACTTTC,CASRSNRAGANVLTF
.,.,TRBJ1-4,TRBV11-2,TGTGCCAGCAGCTTACGGGTGCCGACTAATGAAAAACTGTTTTTT,CASSLRVPTNEKLFF
TRBD1,once,TRBJ2-7,TRBV19,TGTGCCAGTAGTCCCGGGACAGATTACTACGAGCAGTACTTC,CASSPGTDYYEQYF
.,few,TRBJ1-1,TRBV4-2,TGTGCCAGCAGCCAAGAAGCAGCGACGGTAAACACTGAAGCTTTCTTT,CASSQEAATVNTEAFF
.,.,TRBJ2-7,TRBV27,TGTGCCAGCAGTTTATCGACGCCTAGCCACTACGAGCAGTACTTC,CASSLSTPSHYEQYF
.,.,TRBJ1-1,TRBV6-5,TGTGCCAGCAGATCTATCAGGGGAGGGCCTGAACGAGCTTTCTTT,CASRSIRGGPERAFF
TRBD2,.,TRBJ2-7,TRBV6-5,TGTGCCAGCAGTTACTCTAGACTAGCGGGGTCCTACGAGCAGTACTTC,CASSYSRLAGSYEQYF
TRBD1,few,TRBJ2-1,TRBV28,TGTGCCAGCAGTCCATGGGGTCAGGGGGCTCGAAATGAGCAGTTCTTC,CASSPWGQGARNEQFF
.,.,TRBJ1-5,TRBV5-8,TGTGCCAGCAGCGGGAGGGCAGCCCTCGGCAATCAGCCCCAGCATTTT,CASSGRAALGNQPQHF
TRBD1,.,TRBJ2-1,TRBV2,TGTGCCACCTTCGGACAGGGAGTCTACAATGAGCAGTTCTTC,CATFGQGVYNEQFF
.,few,TRBJ1-1,TRBV27,TGTGCCAGCAGTCTATCCCTTGGGGCGAACACTGAAGCTTTCTTT,CASSLSLGANTEAFF
.,.,TRBJ1-1,TRBV4-1,TGCGCCAGCAGCCAAGACCCTAGCAGGCCCCGCCTCAATGAACACACTGAAGCTTTCTTT,CASSQDPSRPRLNEHTEAFF
TRBD1,.,TRBJ2-1,TRBV12-5,TGTGCTAGTGGTGCTCCGGGACAGGGAGACCCGGCGACGTTTGAGCAGTTCTTC,CASGAPGQGDPATFEQFF
.,.,TRBJ2-6,TRBV3-1/TRBV3-2,TGTGCCAGCAGCCAAGAAAAGGGGCTCACGGTCGGGGCCAACGTCCTGACTTTC,CASSQEKGLTVGANVLTF
TRBD1,.,TRBJ2-7,TRBV28,TGTGCCAGCAGGATGGGGACAGGGGGCGGCGAGCAGTACTTC,CASRMGTGGGEQYF
.,many,TRBJ2-7,TRBV10-2,TGCGCCAGCAGTGAGTCGACAACCCCCAAGTCAAGAAACGAGCAGTACTTC,CASSESTTPKSRNEQYF
TRBD2,.,TRBJ2-1,TRBV28,TGTGCCAGCAATTCTATAGCGGGAGCGCGAAATGAGCAGTTCTTC,CASNSIAGARNEQFF
.,.,TRBJ2-7,TRBV11-3,TGTGCCAGCAGCGACAGAGACTTAGGCGAGCAGTACTTC,CASSDRDLGEQYF
.,.,TRBJ1-2,TRBV9,TGTGCCAGCAGCGGGGCGGGAGATGGCTACACCTTC,CASSGAGDGYTF
.,.,TRBJ1-1,TRBV7-3,TGTGCCAGCAGCTTAACCGGGAATAGGGACACTGAAGCTTTCTTT,CASSLTGNRDTEAFF
TRBD1,.,TRBJ1-1,TRBV25-1,TGTGCCAGCATGAAGACAGGGGTCGCTGAAGCTTTCTTT,CASMKTGVAEAFF
TRBD1,.,TRBJ2-5,TRBV5-1,TGCGCCAGCAGTTCTCCGGGACAGGGGGGAGAGACCCAGTACTTC,CASSSPGQGGETQYF
.,.,TRBJ1-1,TRBV11-3,TGTGCCAGCAGGGCACAGGAGAACACTGAAGCTTTCTTT,CASRAQENTEAFF
.,.,TRBJ1-1,TRBV7-9,TGTGCCAGCAGCTTCCAACCATCAGGGAACACTGAAGCTTTCTTT,CASSFQPSGNTEAFF
TRBD1,.,TRBJ2-7,TRBV27,TGTGCCAGCAGTCCAAGGACAGGGGGATTCCACGAGCAGTACTTC,CASSPRTGGFHEQYF
.,.,TRBJ1-6,TRBV6-5,TGTGCCTCAGGTGGGGGCGGTTATTCACCCCTCCACTTT,CASGGGGYSPLHF
.,.,TRBJ2-6,TRBV4-2,TGTGCCAGCAGCCACGACCCGGGGGACTCTCCTGGGGCCAACGTCCTGACTTTC,CASSHDPGDSPGANVLTF
.,.,TRBJ2-2,TRBV5-1,TGCGCCAGCAGCTTACAGGGTACCGGGGAGCTGTTTTTT,CASSLQGTGELFF
TRBD2,.,TRBJ2-7,TRBV11-2,TGTGCCAGCAGCCTACTAGCGGTCACCTCCTACGAGCAGTACTTC,CASSLLAVTSYEQYF
.,.,TRBJ1-1,TRBV21-1,TGTGCCAGCAGCAAGGCTGGTTTCGGTCAAGGGCAGGGGGACACTGAAGCTTTCTTT,CASSKAGFGQGQGDTEAFF
.,.,TRBJ2-5,TRBV13,TGTGCCAGCAGCTTGGACAGGGAGGGGACCCAGTACTTC,CASSLDREGTQYF
.,few,TRBJ2-7,TRBV11-3,TGTGCCAGCAGCTCACACCCCGGAGCATTTGGCGAGCAGTACTTC,CASSSHPGAFGEQYF
.,.,TRBJ2-7,TRBV5-1,TGCGCCAGCAGCGGGAATGGTTGGGGAGAGGACGAGCAGTACTTC,CASSGNGWGEDEQYF
.,.,TRBJ2-7,TRBV28,TGTGCCAGCAGTTCCTTAACAGGGAAGCAGTACTTC,CASSSLTGKQYF
TRBD2,.,TRBJ2-7,TRBV12-3/TRBV12-4,TGTGCCGTTGGGGGGGCCTACGAGCAGTACTTC,CAVGGAYEQYF
.,.,TRBJ2-3,TRBV14,TGTGCCAGCAGCCAAGATTGGGCAGTAACAGATACGCAGTATTTT,CASSQDWAVTDTQYF
TRBD1,.,TRBJ2-7,TRBV18,TGTGCCAGCTCACCGACGACAGGGAACGAGCAGTACTTC,CASSPTTGNEQYF
TRBD1,.,TRBJ2-2,TRBV2,TGTGCCAGCAGTGAGCTGACAGGGGTGGTCGGGGAGCTGTTTTTT,CASSELTGVVGELFF
.,.,TRBJ1-2,TRBV7-9,TGTGCCAGCAGCCCAGGGACGGGGGAATATGGCTACACCTTC,CASSPGTGEYGYTF